The clone carrying this T cell receptor (beta chain) was seen at least ten times. The target antigen is unknown. Using a J-beta primer mix together with a sample-barcoded 5' primer, a second PCR was run for roughly 7 to 11 cycles. From the 5' RACE reads, TCRdb called clonotypes with MiXCR, one entry per CDR3 protein. Of approximately 810,000 distinct CDR3 sequences listed, roughly 26% were seen once; the top ten hold roughly 17%. The sample, 7.5 to 10 milliliters of peripheral blood, was drawn from each donor. This sample was included in a study of blood T cells in healthy people across ages. The V gene's germline CDR1 is MNHEY and CDR2 SVGAGI. V was pared by 0 bases and J by 5 bases, with 15 bases between. The CDR3 totals 16 residues. General study results and limits: There were more naive CD4+ cells and higher diversity in long-lived donors than in aged donors.

V and J are TRBV6-5 and TRBJ2-3, with D possibly matching TRBD1 (5 bases). Sequencing was carried out using blood. The clonotype originates from a woman aged 80 or older in good health. The CDR3 DNA is TGTGCCAGCAGTTACTCGGGTGGGCAGGGATTAGATACGCAGTATTTT. This encodes CASSYSGGQGLDTQYF.